Listed below are T cell receptor beta chains from one sample, sequenced in a study of CD8 T cells in ankylosing spondylitis. TCRdb recomputed calls from the 5' RACE reads with MiXCR, one row per CDR3 protein. Of 200,000 to 250,000 distinct CDR3 sequences in the sample, 18% were seen once. The sequencing input was blood, either unsorted or a sorted T cell fraction (not recorded which). The source of these receptors is a male donor with ankylosing spondylitis. Each CDR3 is given with its conserved first and last residue. The D gene is left open where the match is weak. Rows give clone size only sometimes, using once, few, many, or a class for an expanded clone.

D	V	J	size	DNA	CDR3
.	TRBV25-1	TRBJ1-2	.	TGTGCCAGCAGCGCAGGGGAGCAGGGCTATGGCTACACCTTC	CASSAGEQGYGYTF
.	TRBV30	TRBJ2-3	.	TGTGCCTGGTCCGATACAGGGAGCACAGATACGCAGTATTTT	CAWSDTGSTDTQYF
TRBD1	TRBV5-1	TRBJ1-4	.	TGCGCCAGCAGCTGGGACAGGGGATCCGAAAAACTGTTTTTT	CASSWDRGSEKLFF
TRBD2	TRBV6-2/TRBV6-3	TRBJ2-1	.	TGTGCCAGCAGTTCCCAACTAGCGGAGGGGTACAATGAGCAGTTCTTC	CASSSQLAEGYNEQFF
TRBD2	TRBV3-1	TRBJ2-5	.	TGTGCCAGCAGCCAAGTACGGGCTAGCGGGGAAGAGACCCAGTACTTC	CASSQVRASGEETQYF
.	TRBV7-9	TRBJ2-1	few	TGTGCCAGCAGCTTAGTTGGGGGGCGGATTGAGCAGTTCTTC	CASSLVGGRIEQFF
.	TRBV12-3/TRBV12-4	TRBJ2-3	.	TGTGCCAGCAGCCCACAGGAGGTAAATACGCAGTATTTT	CASSPQEVNTQYF
TRBD2	TRBV27	TRBJ2-3	.	TGTGCCAGCAGCTGGGAGGGCTCGGGAGATACGCAGTATTTT	CASSWEGSGDTQYF
.	TRBV5-1	TRBJ1-1	many	TGCGCCAGCAGTCTCTCAGAGAAAAACACTGAAGCTTTCTTT	CASSLSEKNTEAFF
TRBD2	TRBV6-5	TRBJ2-7	.	TGTGCCAGCAGTTACTCCAGCGGGGGTAGCTCCTACGAGCAGTACTTC	CASSYSSGGSSYEQYF
TRBD1	TRBV5-1	TRBJ1-2	few	TGCGCCAGAATTCCGGGACAGGACTATGGCTACACCTTC	CARIPGQDYGYTF
.	TRBV27	TRBJ1-1	few	TGTGCCAGCAGGGAACTGCGGGGTGGCACTGAAGCTTTCTTT	CASRELRGGTEAFF
TRBD2	TRBV11-1	TRBJ2-7	few	TGTGCCAGCAGCATACGGACTAGCGGCTACGAGCAGTACTTC	CASSIRTSGYEQYF
.	TRBV4-1	TRBJ2-7	few	TGCGCCAGCAGCCAAGGATACAGGGCCGCGGCCTACGAGCAGTACTTC	CASSQGYRAAAYEQYF
.	TRBV5-1	TRBJ1-1	.	TGCGCCAGCAGCTTGGAGGGGAGGACGGACACTGAAGCTTTCTTT	CASSLEGRTDTEAFF
.	TRBV4-3	TRBJ2-2	.	TGCGCCAGCAGCCAAGATCCAGGGGCGAGCACCGGGGAGCTGTTTTTT	CASSQDPGASTGELFF
.	TRBV5-4	TRBJ1-3	.	TGTGCCAGCAGCGACCAGGGTGCTGGAAACACCATATATTTT	CASSDQGAGNTIYF
.	TRBV27	TRBJ2-1	few	TGTGCCAGCAGTCCAATCCCCCTGGAAATGGACGCTGAGCAGTTCTTC	CASSPIPLEMDAEQFF
.	TRBV4-1	TRBJ1-2	.	TGCGCCAGCAGCCAAACCGGGACGGCAGACTATGGCTACACCTTC	CASSQTGTADYGYTF
.	TRBV29-1	TRBJ2-7	.	TGCAGCGTTAACCACCGCGGGACAGCCTACGAGCAGTACTTC	CSVNHRGTAYEQYF
.	TRBV4-3	TRBJ2-2	.	TGCGCCAGCAGCCATGACTCAAGGGACGGGGAGCTGTTTTTT	CASSHDSRDGELFF
TRBD1	TRBV4-3	TRBJ2-1	.	TGCGCCAGCAGCCAAGATAAGTGGGCAGGGGGCACTGAGCAGTTCTTC	CASSQDKWAGGTEQFF
TRBD1	TRBV9	TRBJ1-1	many	TGTGCCAGCAGCGTGGACAGGGGAAACACTGAAGCTTTCTTT	CASSVDRGNTEAFF
TRBD2	TRBV13	TRBJ2-1	.	TGTGCCAGCAGCTTACTTAGCGGGGGGCCGGATGAGCAGTTCTTC	CASSLLSGGPDEQFF
.	TRBV28	TRBJ2-1	.	TGTGCCAGCAGTTTATCGTGGCAGGGATTCTACAATGAGCAGTTCTTC	CASSLSWQGFYNEQFF
.	TRBV29-1	TRBJ1-1	.	TGCAGCGTTCAAGACTTTAGGTCTTTTGAAAGTGGAGCTTTCTTT	CSVQDFRSFESGAFF
.	TRBV5-1	TRBJ2-7	.	TGCGCCAGCAGCTTGGACCGGGACAACTCCTACGAGCAGTACTTC	CASSLDRDNSYEQYF
TRBD1	TRBV2	TRBJ2-7	.	TGTGCCAGCAGTGAAGCGATCCTGGGACAGGGGCCCGAGCAGTACTTC	CASSEAILGQGPEQYF
.	TRBV13	TRBJ2-1	few	TGTGCCAGCAGCCCTACCTATGACTCCCGCCTGATCAATGAGCAGTTCTTC	CASSPTYDSRLINEQFF
TRBD1	TRBV4-1	TRBJ2-7	few	TGCGCCAGCAGCCAACAGACAGGGGGCGGTTCGCTCGAGCAGTACTTC	CASSQQTGGGSLEQYF
.	TRBV5-6	TRBJ2-6	.	TGTGCCAGCAGCTTGGGAGCGGCTGGGGCCAACGTCCTGACTTTC	CASSLGAAGANVLTF
.	TRBV20-1	TRBJ2-3	few	TGCAGTGCCTCCGACACCACAGATACGCAGTATTTT	CSASDTTDTQYF
.	TRBV7-9	TRBJ2-1	few	TGTGCCAGCGGCCCTCCGGGACGCTCCTACAATGAGCAGTTCTTC	CASGPPGRSYNEQFF